The TCR beta chain described here comes from a study of OX40 agonist ivuxolimab in advanced cancers. About the full investigation: Ivuxolimab, which targeted the costimulatory receptor OX40 (CD134), was an agonistic, fully human IgG2 monoclonal antibody. Intravenous ivuxolimab was administered to patients every 2 weeks at six dose levels: 0.01, 0.1, 0.3, 1.5, 3 and 10 mg/kg. Prior anti-PD-1, anti-PD-L1 or anti-CTLA-4 therapy was permitted, and checkpoint inhibitors had been received by under 50% of dose-escalation patients. Partial responses were achieved by three dose-escalation patients, of whom one had hepatocellular carcinoma and two had cutaneous melanoma. Of the roughly 54 dose-escalation patients, hepatocellular carcinoma was present in roughly 19, melanoma in roughly 15, renal cell carcinoma in 9 and head and neck cancer in 9. The monotherapy dose-escalation portion (N of about 57 patients) of the phase I ivuxolimab trial is reported in the paper. The purpose of peripheral TCRbeta sequencing was to test whether ivuxolimab changed TCR sequence diversity and led to clonal T-cell expansion. The dose-escalation cohort was 82.7% male with a mean age of approximately 60 years, ranging from 23 to 79. The paper's findings and limits, for the study overall: The antigen specificity of the peripheral T cells that underwent clonal expansion was not determined. Low levels of normalized T-cell clonal expansion were also seen in some nonresponding patients. Partial responders in the 0.1-3.0 mg/kg groups had among the lowest normalized peripheral clonal expansion, especially among CD8+ T cells. At doses of 0.1 to 3.0 mg/kg, clonal expansion of both CD4+ and CD8+ blood T cells was observed from baseline to week 6. On average, CD8+ T cells showed more expanded clones than CD4+ T cells after ivuxolimab.

Genomic DNA was extracted from sorted cells for sequencing of the TCRbeta CDR3 region. The immunoSEQ Assay was used for sequencing of TCRbeta CDR3 regions. The immuneACCESS repertoire file appears here via TCRdb, limited to in-frame rearrangements. These files lack a portion of the clones; in checked studies, under half of the deficit traces to unresolved V genes, and the cause of the others is not known. The sample contains tens of thousands of clones, around 90% of them found a single time. Roughly 0.55% of the sample is held by the ten biggest clonotypes. Patients with a history of autoimmune disease or receiving systemic immunosuppression were excluded from the trial. Peripheral blood for TCR sequencing was collected from all dose cohorts at baseline, on cycle 4 day 1, and on cycle 7 day 1. Samples came from an open-label, multicenter, first-in-human phase I dose-escalation trial of ivuxolimab. The trial enrolled adults with locally advanced or metastatic head and neck squamous cell, hepatocellular, melanoma or renal cell carcinoma. Before TCR sequencing, CD4+ T cells and CD8+ T cells were sorted from peripheral blood as separate populations.

With respect to this clone: Which antigen it targets is not known. No much larger clone is present one base from it, and per-base qualities are unavailable.

The clonotype was recovered from an adult with an advanced solid tumor such as melanoma, head and neck, liver or kidney cancer. Material: CD4+ or CD8+ T cells sorted from blood, obtained in a trial of the OX40 agonist ivuxolimab.

The DNA reads TGTGCCAGCAGTGACTGGCCGGGAGTAAGAAATGAGCAGTTCTTC. Its amino acids are CASSDWPGVRNEQFF. Recombination linked TRBV6-4 to TRBJ2-1; the D segment could be TRBD2, given 6 matching bases. CDR1 and CDR2, looked up from the germline V gene, are MRHNA and SNTAGT. V sheds 1 base and J sheds 7 bases, leaving 14 bases between their ends. The CDR3, cysteine through phenylalanine, is 15 amino acids long. The read is trimmed to its CDR3 DNA, 45 bases read in frame from base 1.